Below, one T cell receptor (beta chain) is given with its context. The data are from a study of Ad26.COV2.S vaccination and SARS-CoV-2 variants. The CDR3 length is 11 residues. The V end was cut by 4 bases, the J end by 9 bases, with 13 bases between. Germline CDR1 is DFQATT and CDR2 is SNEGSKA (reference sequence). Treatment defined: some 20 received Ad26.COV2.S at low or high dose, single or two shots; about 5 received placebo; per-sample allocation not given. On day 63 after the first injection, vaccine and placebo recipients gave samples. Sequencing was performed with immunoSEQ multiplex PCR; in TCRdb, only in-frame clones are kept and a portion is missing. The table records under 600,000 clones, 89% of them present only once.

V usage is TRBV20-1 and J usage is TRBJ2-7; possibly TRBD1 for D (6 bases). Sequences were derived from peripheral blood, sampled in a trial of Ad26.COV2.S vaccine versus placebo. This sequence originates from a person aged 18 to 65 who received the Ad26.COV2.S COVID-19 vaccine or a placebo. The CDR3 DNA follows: TGCAGTGCTACTGACAGGCCCGGGCAGTACTTC. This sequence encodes CSATDRPGQYF.